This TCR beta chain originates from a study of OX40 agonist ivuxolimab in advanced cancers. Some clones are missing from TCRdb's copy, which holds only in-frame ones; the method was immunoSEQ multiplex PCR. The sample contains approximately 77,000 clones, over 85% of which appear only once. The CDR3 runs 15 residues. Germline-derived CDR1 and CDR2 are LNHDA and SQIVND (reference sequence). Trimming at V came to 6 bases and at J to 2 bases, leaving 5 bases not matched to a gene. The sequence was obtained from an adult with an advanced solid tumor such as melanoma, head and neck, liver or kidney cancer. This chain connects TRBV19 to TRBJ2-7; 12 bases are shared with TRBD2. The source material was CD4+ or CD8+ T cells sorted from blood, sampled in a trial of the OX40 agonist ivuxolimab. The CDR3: CASRKLAGGTYEQYF. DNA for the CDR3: TGTGCCAGTAGAAAACTAGCGGGAGGAACCTACGAGCAGTACTTC.